Listed below are T cell receptor beta chains from one sample, sequenced in a study of blood T cells in healthy people across ages. Each CDR3 protein is one row after TCRdb ran MiXCR on the 5' RACE reads. The sample yields 1.5 million to 1.9 million distinct CDR3 sequences, 42% seen once. Sequencing used blood. The receptors come from a woman between 18 and 29 years old in good health. Each CDR3 is given with its conserved first and last residue. The D gene is left open where the match is weak. Rows may omit the clone size; those that give it use once, few, many or a size class.

j_call d_call v_call clone_size cdr3_nt cdr3_aa
TRBJ1-4 TRBD1 TRBV12-3/TRBV12-4 . TGTGCCAGCAGCCCCCGACAGGGACAGTGGGAAAAACTGTTTTTT CASSPRQGQWEKLFF
TRBJ2-3 TRBD2 TRBV28 few TGTGCCAGCAGTTTACTAGCGGGAAGGAATACGCAGTATTTT CASSLLAGRNTQYF
TRBJ1-1 . TRBV12-3/TRBV12-4 . TGTGCCAGCAGTTTAAGTAAGGGGACTGAAGCTTTCTTT CASSLSKGTEAFF
TRBJ2-1 TRBD2 TRBV15 few TGTGCCACCAGCAGAGTTGGGCGGGAGGTCTACAATGAGCAGTTCTTC CATSRVGREVYNEQFF
TRBJ1-2 . TRBV12-3/TRBV12-4 . TGTGCCAGCAGTCTGCGACCCGTTAACTATGGCTACACCTTC CASSLRPVNYGYTF
TRBJ2-1 TRBD1 TRBV10-3 . TGTGCCATCAGTGGAGGGGGCTCCTACACTGAGCAGTTCTTC CAISGGGSYTEQFF
TRBJ1-5 . TRBV27 few TGTGCCAGCAGTTTGGGCAGGGCACAGCCCCAGCATTTT CASSLGRAQPQHF
TRBJ2-1 . TRBV24-1 . TGTGCCACCAGTGATTTGCAGGGGCACCTCAATGAGCAGTTCTTC CATSDLQGHLNEQFF
TRBJ2-1 . TRBV20-1 . TGCAGTGCTAGACCTTACGCCCGGGACACCTCCTACAATGAGCAGTTCTTC CSARPYARDTSYNEQFF
TRBJ1-3 . TRBV6-6 . TGTGCCAGCACCTTGACTAACACCATATATTTT CASTLTNTIYF
TRBJ1-1 . TRBV29-1 . TGCAGCGTGACCCACAGGGCTACCTCCACTGAAGCTTTCTTT CSVTHRATSTEAFF
TRBJ1-2 TRBD1 TRBV4-3 . TGCGCCAGCAGCCAAGGGGGAGGGTGGGACAGGACCCTCTACACCTTC CASSQGGGWDRTLYTF
TRBJ1-2 . TRBV3-1 . TGTGCCAGTTCAACCCATGCTAACTATGGCTACACCTTC CASSTHANYGYTF
TRBJ2-5 . TRBV4-1 few TGCGCCAGCAGCCAAGACCCGGGTCTCTACAATGAGCAGTACTTC CASSQDPGLYNEQYF
TRBJ2-5 TRBD1 TRBV29-1 . TGCAGCGTCACCGGGACAGCAGAGGAGACCCAGTACTTC CSVTGTAEETQYF
TRBJ1-5 TRBD1 TRBV5-5 . TGTGCCAGCAGGCAAACAGGGGTTGACCAGCCCCAGCATTTT CASRQTGVDQPQHF
TRBJ2-3 TRBD2 TRBV9 . TGTGCCAGCAGCGTAGCGTCGCGGGGGGGCCCTGATACGCAGTATTTT CASSVASRGGPDTQYF
TRBJ2-1 TRBD2 TRBV27 . TGTGCCAGCAGTGGGACGACTAGCGGGAGGTTAGAGCAGTTCTTC CASSGTTSGRLEQFF
TRBJ2-5 TRBD2 TRBV29-1 . TGCAGCGTTAGCGGGGGGCGTGAGACCCAGTACTTC CSVSGGRETQYF
TRBJ1-2 . TRBV10-3 . TGTGCCATCAGTGCCGGGGGAAACTATGGCTACACCTTC CAISAGGNYGYTF
TRBJ1-2 . TRBV12-3/TRBV12-4 many TGTGCCAGCAGTTGGGGAAACTATGGCTACACCTTC CASSWGNYGYTF
TRBJ1-1 . TRBV7-9 . TGTGCCAGCAGTCCCCCGAGGGCAGGGTCTGAAGCTTTCTTT CASSPPRAGSEAFF
TRBJ2-5 . TRBV11-2 . TGTGCCAGCAGACCGGGGAACAGCAGGGAGACCCAGTACTTC CASRPGNSRETQYF
TRBJ1-6 . TRBV7-2 . TGTGCCAGCAGCAGCAATTGGGAGGAACCCCTCCACTTT CASSSNWEEPLHF
TRBJ2-7 . TRBV5-1 . TGCGCCAGCAGCTTGGGTAGCTACGGGCAGTACTTC CASSLGSYGQYF
TRBJ2-1 . TRBV15 few TGTGCCACCAGCAGAGCCCTGCGACAGCCTGGACTGTTCTTC CATSRALRQPGLFF
TRBJ1-2 TRBD1 TRBV12-3/TRBV12-4 . TGTGCCAGCAGTTTCCAGGGGGTGGACTATGGCTACACCTTC CASSFQGVDYGYTF
TRBJ1-2 . TRBV7-9 . TGTGCCAGCAGACCTGCAGGTAGTGGCTATGGCTACACCTTC CASRPAGSGYGYTF